The 7 T cell receptor beta chains given below trace back to one sample, sequenced in a study of metastatic and nonmetastatic thyroid tumors. The entire patient cohort was treatment-naive prior to thyroid surgery. TCRdb re-called the PCR reads with MiXCR. Among roughly 16,000 clones listed, around 14% were seen once. The sequenced sample consisted of blood. The receptors stem from a female donor with papillary thyroid cancer or a benign thyroid nodule (not recorded which). Some clones in this sample may be carry-over from other donors' samples.

In this sample, this clone is medium-sized (0.01 to 0.1%). This chain joins TRBV24-1 and TRBJ2-3; 9 nucleotides align to TRBD1. Germline assignment: CDR1 KGHDR and CDR2 SFDVKD. The length of the CDR3 is 16 residues. V shed 4 bases, J shed 7 bases, and the junction held 11 bases outside the gene matches. Here the CDR3 reads CATSETGTGHLNTQYF. The CDR3 DNA follows: TGTGCCACCAGTGAGACCGGGACAGGGCATCTTAATACGCAGTATTTT.

This clone has only a few counts. J is TRBJ2-7 and V is TRBV12-3 or TRBV12-4; D unclear. With 8 bases removed from V and 0 bases from J, the gap between germline ends came to 20 bases. This CDR3 has 16 residues. This CDR3 reads CASGVVRSFSSYEQYF. CDR3 in DNA: TGTGCCAGCGGCGTTGTTAGGTCTTTCTCCTCCTACGAGCAGTACTTC.

Within the sample, this clone is medium-sized. The rearrangement joins TRBV28 to TRBJ1-6; possible D gene TRBD1, 6 bases. In germline, CDR1 is MDHEN, CDR2 SYDVKM. The ends were cut back, 4 bases at V and 8 bases at J, with 12 bases in the middle. CDR3 length: 14 residues. The CDR3 loop reads CASSWAQGHSPLHF. The CDR3 DNA reads as TGTGCCAGCAGTTGGGCACAGGGACATTCACCCCTCCACTTT.

This clone was seen at least ten times. V usage is TRBV5-6 and J usage is TRBJ1-5; TRBD1 agrees at 9 bases. The germline gives CDR1 SGHDT, CDR2 YYEEEE. The length of the CDR3 is 15 residues. V shed 0 bases, J shed 5 bases, and the junction held 3 bases outside the gene matches. The CDR3 loop reads CASSLGGQGDQPQHF. CDR3 DNA: TGTGCCAGCAGCTTGGGGGGACAGGGCGATCAGCCCCAGCATTTT.

By share of the sample, this clone is medium-sized. The chain is built from TRBV2 and TRBJ1-2; tentative D call: TRBD1 (6 bases). CDR3 length equals 14 residues. V was cut by 7 bases and J by 9 bases, with 21 bases left in between. Germline V lookup: CDR1 SNHLY, CDR2 FYNNEI. The CDR3 here is CASTGRTGWLSYTF. The CDR3 nucleotides are TGTGCCAGCACCGGACGAACAGGGTGGTTGAGCTACACCTTC.

Ten or more counts support this clone. This chain joins TRBV4-2 and TRBJ1-5, with a weak D call TRBD1 (5 bases). The CDR3 is 18 residues long. Germline V gene lookup returns CDR1 LGHNA and CDR2 YNFKEQ. V was pared by 0 bases and J by 7 bases, with 22 bases between. In DNA form, the CDR3 reads TGTGCCAGCAGCCAAGATTGGGGACGAGCCCGAATAAGCCAGCCCCAGCATTTT. It is translated as CASSQDWGRARISQPQHF.

In this sample, this clone turned up many times. This same CDR3 is encoded by further DNA sequences in the sample. V and J are TRBV5-1 and TRBJ2-5, with a tentative D call TRBD1 (6 bases). Germline CDR1 is SGHRS and CDR2 is YFSETQ. Trimming left V 0 bases short and J 4 bases short, with 13 bases between. The CDR3 consists of 15 residues. CDR3 loop: CASSLGTAGRETQYF. CDR3 nucleotide sequence: TGCGCCAGCAGCTTGGGGACAGCTGGGAGAGAGACCCAGTACTTC.